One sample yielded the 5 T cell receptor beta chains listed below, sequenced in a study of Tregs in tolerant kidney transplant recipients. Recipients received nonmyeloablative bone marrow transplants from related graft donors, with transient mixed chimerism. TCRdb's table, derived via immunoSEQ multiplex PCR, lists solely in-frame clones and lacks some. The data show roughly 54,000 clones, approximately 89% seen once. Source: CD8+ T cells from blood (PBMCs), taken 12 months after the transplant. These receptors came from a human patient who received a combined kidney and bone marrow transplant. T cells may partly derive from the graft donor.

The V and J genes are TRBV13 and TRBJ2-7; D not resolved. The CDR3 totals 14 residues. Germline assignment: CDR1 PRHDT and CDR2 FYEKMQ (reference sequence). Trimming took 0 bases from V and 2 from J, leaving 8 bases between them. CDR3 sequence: CASSLGGGTYEQYF. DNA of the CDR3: TGTGCCAGCAGCTTAGGTGGCGGAACCTACGAGCAGTACTTC.

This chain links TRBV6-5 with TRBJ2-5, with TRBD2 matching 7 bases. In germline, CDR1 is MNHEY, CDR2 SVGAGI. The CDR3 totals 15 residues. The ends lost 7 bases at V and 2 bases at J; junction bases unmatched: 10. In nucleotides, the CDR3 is TGTGCCAGCAACCCCGTCGGGACTATTCAAGAGACCCAGTACTTC. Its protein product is CASNPVGTIQETQYF.

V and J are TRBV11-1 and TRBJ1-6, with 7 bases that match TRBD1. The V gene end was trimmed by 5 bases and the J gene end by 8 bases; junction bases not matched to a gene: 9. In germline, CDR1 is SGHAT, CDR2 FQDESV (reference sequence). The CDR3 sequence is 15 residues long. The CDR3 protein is CASSPTGPGDSPLHF. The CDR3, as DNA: TGTGCCAGCAGCCCGACAGGGCCTGGTGATTCACCCCTCCACTTT.

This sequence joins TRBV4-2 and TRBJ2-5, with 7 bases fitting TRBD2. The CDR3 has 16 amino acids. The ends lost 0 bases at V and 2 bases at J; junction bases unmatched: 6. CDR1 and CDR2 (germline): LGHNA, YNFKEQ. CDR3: CASSQEGLAVQETQYF. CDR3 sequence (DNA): TGTGCCAGCAGCCAAGAAGGGCTAGCGGTACAAGAGACCCAGTACTTC.

CDR3 DNA: TGTGCCAGCAGCCACAGGGGAAACCAAGAGACCCAGTACTTC. This encodes CASSHRGNQETQYF. The chain carries TRBV7-7 and TRBJ2-5, with 7 bases matching TRBD1. The CDR3 loop spans 14 amino acids. The germline CDR1 and CDR2 sequences are SSHAT and FNYEAQ (reference sequence). Losses at the gene ends were 5 bases for V and 0 bases for J; bases not matched to a gene: 3. The variable domain in full, completed from reference TRBV7-7 and TRBJ2-5, reads GAGVSQSPRYKVTKRGQDVTLRCDPISSHATLYWYQQALGQGPEFLTYFNYEAQPDKSGLPSDRFSAERPEGSISTLTIQRTEQRDSAMYRCASSHRGNQETQYFGPGTRLLVL.